The entry that follows covers one T cell receptor beta chain sequence. At one end, the junction sequence differs from germline, possibly due to a read error. The CDR3 is 14 amino acids. Germline values: CDR1 SGHAT, CDR2 FQNNGV. It was unsorted whole blood that yielded blood RNA, and germline DNA was also extracted. Reverse transcription of around 500 ng total RNA with a constant-region primer produced TCR beta cDNA. Sequencing libraries for TCR beta derived from three nested multiplex PCR rounds that used slightly modified ARM-PCR. PCR rounds one and two used TRBV1-TRBV30 forward primers with a C-beta reverse primer for approximately 11 cycles each. TCRdb called the multiplex PCR reads again in MiXCR, with one record for every CDR3 protein. The data contain 300,000 to 400,000 distinct CDR3 sequences, roughly two thirds of them singletons. These data originate in a study of tumor-infiltrating lymphocytes in primary liver carcinoma.

Material: peripheral blood. This chain joins TRBV11-2 and TRBJ2-6; possible D gene TRBD2, 7 bases. This clonotype was obtained from a man between 35 and 55 years old with primary liver carcinoma and hepatitis B virus infection. CDR3 protein: CASTVDGGANVLSF. The CDR3 DNA sequence: TGTGCCAGCACAGTGGATGGGGGGGCCAACGTCCTGAGTTTC.